This TCR beta chain was sequenced for a study of identical twins. This clonotype was counted between two and nine times. TCRdb independently ran MiXCR on the 5' RACE reads; one entry per CDR3 protein. Of about 240,000 distinct CDR3 sequences listed, over 9.5% are singletons. Healthy Caucasians, and only they, were the donors. This clonotype originated in a man over 45 in good health. Sequencing was performed on memory T cells sorted from blood.

The CDR3 bases are TGCGCCAGCAAACCATTCCGGGAGGGAGCCTACGAGCAGTACTTC. Residues: CASKPFREGAYEQYF. The chain combines TRBV5-1 with TRBJ2-7; 8 nucleotides match TRBD2. The CDR3 spans 15 residues. V lost 6 bases to trimming and J lost 2 bases; unmatched junction nucleotides: 10. Germline CDR1 SGHRS, CDR2 YFSETQ.